This T cell receptor (beta chain) was obtained from a study of shared clonotypes between healthy human individuals. The length of the CDR3 is 13 residues. The germline gives CDR1 SGDLS, CDR2 YYNGEE. Trimming took 4 bases from V and 4 from J; bases not matched to a gene: 4. With regard to this clone: This may be a read error, as it is one base from a much larger clone. Other DNA sequences of this sample code for an identical CDR3.

Assay used: immunoSEQ multiplex PCR; TCRdb lists only in-frame clones, some missing. The repertoire holds 950,000 to 1,300,000 clones, with 70% to 80% as singletons. This chain joins TRBV9 and TRBJ1-2; TRBD1 matches 7 bases. Sequencing used memory CD4+ T cells sorted from blood. Subset meaning: CD45RA-negative fraction. This receptor was identified in a man younger than 35 in good health. CDR3 sequence: CASSPTGIYGYTF. The DNA for the CDR3 is TGTGCCAGCAGCCCGACAGGGATCTATGGCTACACCTTC.